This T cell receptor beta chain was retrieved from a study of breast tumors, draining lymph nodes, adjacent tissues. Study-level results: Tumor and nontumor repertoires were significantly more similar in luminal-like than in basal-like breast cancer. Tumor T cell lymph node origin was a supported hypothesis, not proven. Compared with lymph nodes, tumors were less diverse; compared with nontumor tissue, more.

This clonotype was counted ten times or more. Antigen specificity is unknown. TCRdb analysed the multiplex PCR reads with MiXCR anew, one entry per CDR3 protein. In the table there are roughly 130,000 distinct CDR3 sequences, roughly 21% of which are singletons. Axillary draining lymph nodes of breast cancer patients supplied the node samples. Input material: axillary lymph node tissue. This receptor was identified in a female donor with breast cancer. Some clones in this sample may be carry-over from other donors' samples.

The chain's CDR3 is CASRDYYFGAGGVMTDTQYF. CDR3 nucleotides: TGCGCCAGCAGAGATTACTATTTTGGAGCGGGGGGCGTCATGACAGATACGCAGTATTTT. The chain joins TRBV10-2 to TRBJ2-3, with 9 nucleotides matching TRBD2. The CDR3 runs to 20 residues. With V trimmed by 6 bases and J by 3 bases, 22 bases remained unmatched. Germline loops: CDR1 WSHSY, CDR2 SAAADI.